Sequencing of this T cell receptor (beta chain) was carried out in a study of T cell repertoires in cytomegalovirus infection. Study in general: Public TCR beta signatures provided an indication of both CMV infection and a matching HLA type. General study findings and limits: HLA-C-restricted CMV clonotypes gave the most frequent clonotype in two of eight donors.

TCRdb re-called the reads through MiXCR, storing one row per CDR3 protein. The sample has roughly 300,000 distinct CDR3 sequences; around a tenth are singletons. This clonotype came up many times. Its antigen is unidentified. The CDR3 spans 12 residues. Germline V CDR1 and CDR2: SGHVS, FNYEAQ. V was pared by 6 bases and J by 5 bases, with 10 bases between. The chain couples TRBV7-6 to TRBJ1-1, with TRBD1 as a possible D gene (5 bases). Sequences were obtained from PBMCs. The receptor's source is a human donor in good health (CMV status not recorded). Some clones in this sample may be carry-over from other donors' samples. DNA for the CDR3: TGTGCCAGCAGAGGGGTAGGGACTGAAGCTTTCTTT. This encodes CASRGVGTEAFF.